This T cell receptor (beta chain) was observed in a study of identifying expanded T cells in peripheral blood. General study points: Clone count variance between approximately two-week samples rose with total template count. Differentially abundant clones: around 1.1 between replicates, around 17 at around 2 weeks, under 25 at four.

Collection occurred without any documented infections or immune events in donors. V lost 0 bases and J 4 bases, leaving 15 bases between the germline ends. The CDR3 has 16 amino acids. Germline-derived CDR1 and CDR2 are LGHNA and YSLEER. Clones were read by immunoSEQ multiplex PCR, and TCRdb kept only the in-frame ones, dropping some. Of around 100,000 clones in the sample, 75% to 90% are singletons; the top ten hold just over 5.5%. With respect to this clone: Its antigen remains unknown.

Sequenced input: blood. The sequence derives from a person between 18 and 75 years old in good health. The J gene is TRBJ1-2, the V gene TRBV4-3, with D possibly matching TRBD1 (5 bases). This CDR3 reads CASSQDARGEAYGYTF. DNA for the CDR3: TGCGCCAGCAGCCAAGATGCGAGAGGGGAAGCCTATGGCTACACCTTC.